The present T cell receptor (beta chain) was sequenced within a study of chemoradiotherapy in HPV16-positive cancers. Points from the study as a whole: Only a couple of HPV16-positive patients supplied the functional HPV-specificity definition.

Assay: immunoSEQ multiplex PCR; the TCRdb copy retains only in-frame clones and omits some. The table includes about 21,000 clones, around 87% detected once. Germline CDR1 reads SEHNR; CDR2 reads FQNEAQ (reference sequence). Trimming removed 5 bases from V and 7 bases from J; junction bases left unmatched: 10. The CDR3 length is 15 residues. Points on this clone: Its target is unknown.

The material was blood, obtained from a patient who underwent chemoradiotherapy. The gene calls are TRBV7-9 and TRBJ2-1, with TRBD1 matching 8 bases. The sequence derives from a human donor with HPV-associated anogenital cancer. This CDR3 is CASSPTGQVRNEQFF. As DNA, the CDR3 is TGTGCCAGCAGCCCTACGGGACAGGTTCGAAATGAGCAGTTCTTC. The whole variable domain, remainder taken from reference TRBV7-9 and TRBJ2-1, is DTGVSQNPRHKITKRGQNVTFRCDPISEHNRLYWYRQTLGQGPEFLTYFQNEAQLEKSRLLSDRFSAERPKGSFSTLEIQRTEQGDSAMYLCASSPTGQVRNEQFFGPGTRLTVL.